The 27 T cell receptor beta chains presented below share a single source sample, sequenced in a study of T-cell reconstitution after alpha-beta-depleted transplantation in children. TCRbeta library preparation incorporated unique molecular identifiers. MiXCR was run by TCRdb on the PCR reads, yielding one entry per CDR3 protein. The data contain about 400,000 distinct CDR3 sequences, around 16% of them seen just once; the ten biggest clones take up roughly 27%. The sequences come from PBMCs, mostly from graft donor cells, collected 360 days after TCRalphabeta/CD19-depleted stem cell transplant. The receptors come from a boy under three years old who had a stem cell transplant for Wiskott-Aldrich syndrome, so the T cells may come from the graft donor.

The rearrangement uses TRBV10-3 and TRBJ2-5, with TRBD2 matching 7 bases. Per germline, CDR1 ENHRY and CDR2 SYGVKD. V shed 3 bases and J 3 bases; nucleotides not matched to a gene: 4. The CDR3 contains 14 residues. The CDR3 sequence: CAISDHGGKETQYF. DNA for the CDR3: TGTGCCATCAGTGACCACGGGGGGAAAGAGACCCAGTACTTC.

The CDR3 sequence is CASSRGLAGAMHNEQFF. CDR3 sequence (DNA): TGTGCCAGCAGCCGAGGACTAGCGGGAGCCATGCATAATGAGCAGTTCTTC. J is TRBJ2-1 and V is TRBV3-1; TRBD2 matches at 13 bases. The V segment lost 4 bases and the J segment 7 bases; nucleotides outside the gene matches: 10. Germline CDR1 and CDR2: LGHDT and YNNKEL (reference sequence). The CDR3 has 17 amino acids.

The rearrangement joins TRBV5-1 to TRBJ1-4; 7 nucleotides align to TRBD1. This CDR3 is 14 amino acids long. Looked up from germline, CDR1 is SGHRS and CDR2 is YFSETQ. The junction had 7 bases not matched to a gene; V was cut back by 4 bases and J by 7 bases. Here the CDR3 DNA reads TGCGCCAGCAGCCACAGGGGAGTGAGTGAAAAACTGTTTTTT. Its translation is CASSHRGVSEKLFF.

This clonotype was detected only a few times. The chain joins TRBV7-9 to TRBJ2-7; D ambiguous. The CDR3 has 14 residues. Looked up from germline, CDR1 is SEHNR and CDR2 is FQNEAQ (reference sequence). V was trimmed by 5 bases and J by 1 base, leaving 12 bases between them. CDR3 DNA: TGTGCCAGCAGCAAGTGGACGGCTTCCTACGAGCAGTACTTC. This translates into CASSKWTASYEQYF.

The chain is built from TRBV29-1 and TRBJ2-7; no firm D call. The germline V gene encodes CDR1 SQVTM and CDR2 ANQGSEA. Deletions cut 5 bases from V and 0 bases from J, with 5 bases between. The CDR3 has 11 amino acids. The CDR3 loop is CSVMISYEQYF. The CDR3 DNA sequence: TGCAGCGTTATGATCTCCTACGAGCAGTACTTC.

This clonotype was seen once. The genes are TRBV6-2 or TRBV6-3 and TRBJ2-7; weak D call: TRBD2 (5 bases). The CDR3 extends over 11 amino acids. Germline V gene data show CDR1 as MNHEY and CDR2 as SVGEGT. The V gene lost 6 bases and the J gene lost 6 bases, with 9 bases spanning the gap. In DNA form, the CDR3 reads TGTGCCAGCAGCGGACTCGGCGAGCAGTACTTC. Translation gives CASSGLGEQYF.

This clonotype was seen a handful of times. The chain uses TRBV12-3 or TRBV12-4 and TRBJ2-4; D is uncertain. The CDR3 is made up of 15 amino acids. Trimming left V 0 bases short and J 2 bases short, with 8 bases between. CDR3 DNA sequence: TGTGCCAGCAGTTTAGCGCGAGGTACCAAAAACATTCAGTACTTC. It codes for CASSLARGTKNIQYF.

This rearrangement joins TRBV10-3 to TRBJ1-5, with TRBD1 matching 11 bases. Per the germline V gene, CDR1 is ENHRY and CDR2 is SYGVKD. Germline trimming cut 0 bases from V and 7 bases from J; bases unmatched to any gene: 8. This CDR3 contains 17 residues. CDR3 amino acids: CAISESRTGGGSQPQHF. The DNA of the CDR3 is TGTGCCATCAGTGAGTCAAGGACAGGGGGCGGGAGCCAGCCCCAGCATTTT.

The chain couples TRBV24-1 to TRBJ2-2; D not certain. Germline V CDR1 and CDR2: KGHDR, SFDVKD. Trimming stripped 4 bases from V and 8 bases from J, with 7 bases between. This CDR3 region has 12 residues. The CDR3 here is CATSDVRGELFF. The CDR3 DNA reads TGTGCCACCAGTGACGTCCGGGGGGAGCTGTTTTTT.

This chain joins TRBV15 and TRBJ2-1; D not resolved. The CDR3 consists of 14 residues. The germline V gene encodes CDR1 LNHNV and CDR2 YYDKDF (reference sequence). The V and J ends lost 1 base and 3 bases respectively, with 7 bases between them. The CDR3 loop reads CATSRGMDYNEQFF. CDR3 in DNA: TGTGCCACCAGCAGAGGGATGGACTACAATGAGCAGTTCTTC.

This chain connects TRBV11-2 to TRBJ2-2, with 9 positions matching TRBD1. CDR3 length: 14 amino acids. Germline loops: CDR1 SGHAT, CDR2 FQNNGV. Trimming removed 5 bases from V and 8 bases from J; junction bases left unmatched: 6. CDR3 in amino acids: CASSERDRAGELFF. The CDR3, as DNA: TGTGCCAGCAGCGAACGGGACAGGGCGGGGGAGCTGTTTTTT.

This clonotype was observed a handful of times. The chain has TRBV29-1 and TRBJ2-5; D is undetermined. Germline CDR1 SQVTM, CDR2 ANQGSEA. The CDR3 length is 13 residues. V lost 4 bases and J 1 base, leaving 10 bases between the germline ends. In DNA, the CDR3 is TGCAGCGTTGGGAGAAGTGTCCAAGAGACCCAGTACTTC. Its translation: CSVGRSVQETQYF.

This clonotype was detected only a few times. This chain uses TRBV7-8 with TRBJ1-6, with D unresolved. The CDR3 is made up of 12 amino acids. The V gene's germline CDR1 is SGHVS and CDR2 FQNEAQ. Trimming pared 0 bases from V and 13 bases from J, leaving 7 bases between. For the CDR3, the DNA is TGTGCCAGCAGCTTAGCGAGGGCCCCCCTCCACTTT. Translating gives CASSLARAPLHF.

The chain uses TRBV29-1 and TRBJ1-1; D might be TRBD1 (6 bases). Germline V gives CDR1 SQVTM, CDR2 ANQGSEA. Trimming pared 0 bases from V and 0 bases from J, leaving 14 bases between. CDR3 length: 16 residues. The CDR3 protein is CSVEDPEAGVNTEAFF. The CDR3 DNA follows: TGCAGCGTTGAAGACCCCGAGGCAGGGGTGAACACTGAAGCTTTCTTT.

This clonotype showed up just a few times. The rearrangement joins TRBV12-3 or TRBV12-4 to TRBJ2-7; D might be TRBD2 (6 bases). The CDR3 is 16 residues long. The ends were cut back, 7 bases at V and 7 bases at J, with 26 bases in the middle. Here the CDR3 DNA reads TGTGCCAGCACCAAGACGGGTGGGACTGCCGCACCTGAGCAGTACTTC. This encodes CASTKTGGTAAPEQYF.

The genes are TRBV10-3 and TRBJ2-7; D possibly corresponds to TRBD1 (6 bases). The germline gives CDR1 ENHRY, CDR2 SYGVKD. The CDR3 is made up of 14 amino acids. Trimming removed 6 bases at V and 0 bases at J, with 12 bases between. Here the CDR3 DNA reads TGTGCCATCAGCTCCGACAGGAGCTCCTACGAGCAGTACTTC. Amino acids: CAISSDRSSYEQYF.

This clonotype was seen a handful of times. A much larger clone lies a single base off, so this may be a read error. The V gene is TRBV29-1, the J gene TRBJ2-3; D perhaps matches TRBD1 (6 bases). Germline assignment: CDR1 SQVTM and CDR2 ANQGSEA. There are 14 residues in the CDR3. The CDR3 region has the DNA TGCAGCGTCCCCTCAGGGGTAGGAACAGATACGCAGTGTTTT. Its protein product is CSVPSGVGTDTQCF.

In this sample, this clonotype turned up a few times. The V call is TRBV10-3, the J call TRBJ2-7, with TRBD1 matching over 10 bases. V lost 6 bases and J lost 3; bases outside the gene matches: 5. The germline CDR1 and CDR2 sequences are ENHRY and SYGVKD. CDR3 length: 14 residues. The CDR3 protein is CAISGTGARYEQYF. CDR3 coding DNA: TGTGCCATCAGCGGGACAGGGGCCCGCTACGAGCAGTACTTC.

The chain employs TRBV11-1 and TRBJ2-7; D perhaps matches TRBD2 (6 bases). Germline V CDR1 and CDR2: SGHAT, FQDESV (reference sequence). This CDR3 is 18 amino acids long. Trimming took 0 bases from V and 0 from J, leaving 18 bases between them. DNA of the CDR3: TGTGCCAGCAGCTTAGCCCTTACCTCTAGCGCTCGCTCCTACGAGCAGTACTTC. It encodes CASSLALTSSARSYEQYF.

In this sample, this clonotype turned up a few times. The chain employs TRBV28 and TRBJ1-3; the D is unclear. The CDR3 spans 14 residues. Looked up from germline, CDR1 is MDHEN and CDR2 is SYDVKM. V was shortened by 4 bases and J by 1 base, with 8 bases between the two germline ends. CDR3 nucleotide sequence: TGTGCCAGCAGTTGGCGGGGTTCTGGAAACACCATATATTTT. Its protein product is CASSWRGSGNTIYF.

This clonotype was recorded a few times. The chain links TRBV10-3 to TRBJ2-2; D tentatively fits TRBD1 or TRBD2 (5 bases each). The CDR3 extends over 16 amino acids. CDR1 and CDR2 (germline): ENHRY, SYGVKD. Trimming stripped 7 bases from V and 0 bases from J, with 15 bases between. CDR3 sequence: CAITSQLGPNTGELFF. The CDR3 nucleotides are TGTGCCATCACGAGTCAACTGGGACCGAACACCGGGGAGCTGTTTTTT.

The rearrangement joins TRBV18 to TRBJ2-5, with 7 bases fitting TRBD2. There are 16 residues in the CDR3. Unmatched junction bases numbered 9, after V lost 0 bases and J lost 5 bases. Per the germline V gene, CDR1 is KGHSH and CDR2 is LQKENI. The CDR3 sequence: CASSPPRLASGETQYF. CDR3 DNA sequence: TGTGCCAGCTCACCACCTCGACTAGCCTCCGGGGAGACCCAGTACTTC.

This clonotype was seen repeatedly, ten times or more. The CDR3: CASSLGTGGSWEQYF. The CDR3 DNA reads as TGCGCCAGCAGCCTCGGGACAGGGGGATCGTGGGAGCAGTACTTC. V and J are TRBV4-1 and TRBJ2-7, with 11 bases fitting TRBD1. The V gene's germline CDR1 is MGHRA and CDR2 YSYEKL. V shed 4 bases and J 7 bases; nucleotides not matched to a gene: 9. CDR3 length equals 15 residues.

The V gene is TRBV12-3 or TRBV12-4, the J gene TRBJ2-4; D not certain. V gave up 3 bases and J gave up 7 bases, with 13 bases separating them. The CDR3 has 14 amino acids. DNA for the CDR3: TGTGCCAGCAGTTTCAGCGACATAAGGAACATTCAGTACTTC. Residues: CASSFSDIRNIQYF.

The gene calls are TRBV15 and TRBJ2-6, with D hard to call. Germline assignment: CDR1 LNHNV and CDR2 YYDKDF (reference sequence). The V and J ends lost 0 bases and 3 bases respectively, with 9 bases between them. The CDR3 consists of 16 residues. The CDR3 DNA sequence: TGTGCCACCAGCAGAGATGTAGTCTTTGGGGCCAACGTCCTGACTTTC. Translating gives CATSRDVVFGANVLTF. Filled out from reference TRBV15 and TRBJ2-6, the complete variable domain reads DAMVIQNPRYQVTQFGKPVTLSCSQTLNHNVMYWYQQKSSQAPKLLFHYYDKDFNNEADTPDNFQSRRPNTSFCFLDIRSPGLGDTAMYLCATSRDVVFGANVLTFGAGSRLTVL.

The rearrangement links TRBV20-1 to TRBJ2-7; possible D gene TRBD1, 6 bases. CDR3 length: 15 residues. Between the trimmed V and J ends, which lost 6 bases and 0 bases, there was a span of 18 bases. The germline CDR1 and CDR2 sequences are DFQATT and SNEGSKA (reference sequence). Here the CDR3 DNA reads TGCAGTGCAACTCAGGGGCAATGGGGCTCCTACGAGCAGTACTTC. Translated, it gives CSATQGQWGSYEQYF.

This clonotype has only a few counts. The rearrangement links TRBV6-1 to TRBJ2-5, with D unresolved. The germline CDR1 and CDR2 sequences are MNHNS and SASEGT. The CDR3 runs 14 residues. V lost 3 bases and J 4 bases, leaving 12 bases between the germline ends. CDR3 protein: CASSDTWFVETQYF. The CDR3 region has the DNA TGTGCCAGCAGTGACACATGGTTTGTAGAGACCCAGTACTTC.